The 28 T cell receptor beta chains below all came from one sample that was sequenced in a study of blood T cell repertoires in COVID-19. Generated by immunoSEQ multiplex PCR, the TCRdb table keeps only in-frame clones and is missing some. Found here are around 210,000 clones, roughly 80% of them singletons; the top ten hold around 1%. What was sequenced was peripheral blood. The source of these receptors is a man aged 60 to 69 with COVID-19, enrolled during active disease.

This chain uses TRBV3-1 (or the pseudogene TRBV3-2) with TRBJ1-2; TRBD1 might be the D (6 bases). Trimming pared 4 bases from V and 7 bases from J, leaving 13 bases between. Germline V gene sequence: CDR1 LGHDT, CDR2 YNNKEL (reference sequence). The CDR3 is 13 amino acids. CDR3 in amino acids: CASSPGQFSGYTF. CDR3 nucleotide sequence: TGTGCCAGCAGCCCGGGACAATTTTCTGGCTACACCTTC.

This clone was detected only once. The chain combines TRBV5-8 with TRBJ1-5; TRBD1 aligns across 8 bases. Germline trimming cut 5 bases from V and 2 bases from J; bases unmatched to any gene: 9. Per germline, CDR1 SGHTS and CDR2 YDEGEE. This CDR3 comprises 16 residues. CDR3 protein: CASRPKDRGGNQPQHF. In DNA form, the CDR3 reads TGTGCCAGCAGACCGAAAGACAGGGGTGGCAATCAGCCCCAGCATTTT.

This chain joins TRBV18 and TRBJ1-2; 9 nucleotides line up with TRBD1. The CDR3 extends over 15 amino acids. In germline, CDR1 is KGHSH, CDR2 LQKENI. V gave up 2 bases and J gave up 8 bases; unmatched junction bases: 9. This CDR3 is CASSPSRDRALGYTF. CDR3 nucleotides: TGTGCCAGCTCACCAAGCAGGGACAGGGCTTTGGGCTACACCTTC.

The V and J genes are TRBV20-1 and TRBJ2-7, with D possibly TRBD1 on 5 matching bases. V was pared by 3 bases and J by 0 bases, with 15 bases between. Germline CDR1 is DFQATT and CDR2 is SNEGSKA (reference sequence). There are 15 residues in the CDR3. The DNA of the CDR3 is TGCAGTGCTAGTAACTCAGGGCCACGCTCCTACGAGCAGTACTTC. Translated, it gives CSASNSGPRSYEQYF.

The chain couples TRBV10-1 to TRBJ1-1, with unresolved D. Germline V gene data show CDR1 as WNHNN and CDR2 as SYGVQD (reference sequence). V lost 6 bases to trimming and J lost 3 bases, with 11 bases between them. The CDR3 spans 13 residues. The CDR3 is CASSTRGDTEAFF. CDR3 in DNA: TGCGCCAGCAGCACGCGGGGTGACACTGAAGCTTTCTTT.

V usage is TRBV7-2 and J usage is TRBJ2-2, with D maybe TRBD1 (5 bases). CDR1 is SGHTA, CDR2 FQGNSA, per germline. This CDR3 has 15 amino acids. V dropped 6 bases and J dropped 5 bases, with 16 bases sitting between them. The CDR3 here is CASSAGTGITGELFF. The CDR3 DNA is TGTGCCAGCAGTGCCGGTACAGGAATTACCGGGGAGCTGTTTTTT.

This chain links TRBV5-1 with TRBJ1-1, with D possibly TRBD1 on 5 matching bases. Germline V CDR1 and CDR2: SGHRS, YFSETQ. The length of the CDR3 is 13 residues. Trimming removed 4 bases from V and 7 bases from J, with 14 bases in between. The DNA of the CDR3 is TGCGCCAGCAGCCAGGGCGGATTTGATGAAGCTTTCTTT. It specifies CASSQGGFDEAFF.

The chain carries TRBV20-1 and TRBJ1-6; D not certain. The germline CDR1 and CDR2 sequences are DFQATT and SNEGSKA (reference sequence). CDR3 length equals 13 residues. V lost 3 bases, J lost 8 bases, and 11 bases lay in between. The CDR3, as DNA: TGCAGTGCTAGTGAGGCGGGTTATTCACCCCTCCACTTT. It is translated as CSASEAGYSPLHF.

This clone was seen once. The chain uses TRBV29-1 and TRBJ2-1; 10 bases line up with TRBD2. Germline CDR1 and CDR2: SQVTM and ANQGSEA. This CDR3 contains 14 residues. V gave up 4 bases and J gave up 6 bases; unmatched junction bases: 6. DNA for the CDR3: TGCAGCGTTGCCCGACTAGCGGGCCCCAATGAGCAGTTCTTC. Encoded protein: CSVARLAGPNEQFF.

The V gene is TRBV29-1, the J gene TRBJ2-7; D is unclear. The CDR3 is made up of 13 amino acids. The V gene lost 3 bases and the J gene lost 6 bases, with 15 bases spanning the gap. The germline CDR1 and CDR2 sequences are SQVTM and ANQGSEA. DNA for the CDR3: TGCAGCGTTGAGAGAGCGTCGTCGGGCGAGCAGTACTTC. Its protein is CSVERASSGEQYF.

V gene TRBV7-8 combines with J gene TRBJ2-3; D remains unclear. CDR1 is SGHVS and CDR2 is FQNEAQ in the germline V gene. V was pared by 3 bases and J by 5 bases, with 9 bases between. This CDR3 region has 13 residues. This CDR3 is CASSFPPGDTQYF. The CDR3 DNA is TGTGCCAGCAGCTTCCCCCCAGGAGATACGCAGTATTTT. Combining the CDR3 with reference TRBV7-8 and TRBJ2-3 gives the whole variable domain GAGVSQSPRYKVAKRGQDVALRCDPISGHVSLFWYQQALGQGPEFLTYFQNEAQLDKSGLPSDRFFAERPEGSVSTLKIQRTQQEDSAVYLCASSFPPGDTQYFGPGTRLTVL.

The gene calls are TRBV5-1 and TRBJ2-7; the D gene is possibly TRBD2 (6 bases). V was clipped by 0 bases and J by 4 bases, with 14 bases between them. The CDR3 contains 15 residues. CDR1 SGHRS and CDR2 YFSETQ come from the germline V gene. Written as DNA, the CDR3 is TGCGCCAGCAGCTTGGAGGGTGGCGGGGAGTACGAGCAGTACTTC. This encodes CASSLEGGGEYEQYF.

The CDR3 coding sequence is TGTGCCAGTAGTATGAGGGGGATTGGAGAAAAACTGTTTTTT. Amino acids: CASSMRGIGEKLFF. This chain connects TRBV19 to TRBJ1-4, with D perhaps matching TRBD1 (6 bases). Trimming cost V 3 bases and J 8 bases, with 13 bases left between them. Looked up from germline, CDR1 is LNHDA and CDR2 is SQIVND (reference sequence). The CDR3 spans 14 residues.

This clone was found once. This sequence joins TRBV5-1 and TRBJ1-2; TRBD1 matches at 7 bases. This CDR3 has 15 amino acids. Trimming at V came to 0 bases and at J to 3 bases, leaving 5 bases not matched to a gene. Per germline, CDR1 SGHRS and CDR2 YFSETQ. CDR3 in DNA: TGCGCCAGCAGCTTGGGATCAGGGGGGCACTATGGCTACACCTTC. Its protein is CASSLGSGGHYGYTF.

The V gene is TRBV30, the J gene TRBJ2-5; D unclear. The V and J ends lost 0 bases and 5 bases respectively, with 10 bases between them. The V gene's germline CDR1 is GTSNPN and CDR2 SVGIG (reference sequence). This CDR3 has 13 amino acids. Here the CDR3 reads CAWSVVVSETQYF. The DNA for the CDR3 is TGTGCCTGGAGTGTGGTAGTTTCTGAGACCCAGTACTTC. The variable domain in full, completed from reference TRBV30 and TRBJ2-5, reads SQTIHQWPATLVQPVGSPLSLECTVEGTSNPNLYWYRQAAGRGLQLLFYSVGIGQISSEVPQNLSASRPQDRQFILSSKKLLLSDSGFYLCAWSVVVSETQYFGPGTRLLVL.

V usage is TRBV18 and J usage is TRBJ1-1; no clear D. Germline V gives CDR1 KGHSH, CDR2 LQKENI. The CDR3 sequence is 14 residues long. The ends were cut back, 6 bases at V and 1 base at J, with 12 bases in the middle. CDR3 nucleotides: TGTGCCAGCTCCCCCCTTAGCTCGAACACTGAAGCTTTCTTT. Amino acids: CASSPLSSNTEAFF.

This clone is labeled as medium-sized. The CDR3 reads CASSEDTGAPNQPQHF. The CDR3 region has the DNA TGTGCCAGCAGTGAAGATACAGGGGCCCCCAATCAGCCCCAGCATTTT. V is TRBV6-1 and J is TRBJ1-5; 7 nucleotides match TRBD1. The length of the CDR3 is 16 residues. The junction had 6 bases not matched to a gene; V was cut back by 1 base and J by 3 bases. Germline V gene lookup returns CDR1 MNHNS and CDR2 SASEGT.

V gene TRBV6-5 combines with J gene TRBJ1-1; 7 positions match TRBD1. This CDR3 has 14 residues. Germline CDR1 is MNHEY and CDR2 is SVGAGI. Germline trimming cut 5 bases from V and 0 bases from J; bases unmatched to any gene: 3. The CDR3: CASSRTGLNTEAFF. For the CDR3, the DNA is TGTGCCAGCAGTCGGACAGGACTGAACACTGAAGCTTTCTTT.

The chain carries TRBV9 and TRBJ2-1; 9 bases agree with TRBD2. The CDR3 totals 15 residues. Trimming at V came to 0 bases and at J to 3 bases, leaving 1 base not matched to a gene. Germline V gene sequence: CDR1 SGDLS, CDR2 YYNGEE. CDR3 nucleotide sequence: TGTGCCAGCAGCGTAGGACTAGCGGTCTACAATGAGCAGTTCTTC. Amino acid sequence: CASSVGLAVYNEQFF.

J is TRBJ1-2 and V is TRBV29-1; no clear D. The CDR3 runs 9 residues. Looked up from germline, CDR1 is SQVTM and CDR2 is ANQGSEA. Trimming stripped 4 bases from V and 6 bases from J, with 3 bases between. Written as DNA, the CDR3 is TGCAGCGTTGCAGATGGCTACACCTTC. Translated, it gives CSVADGYTF.

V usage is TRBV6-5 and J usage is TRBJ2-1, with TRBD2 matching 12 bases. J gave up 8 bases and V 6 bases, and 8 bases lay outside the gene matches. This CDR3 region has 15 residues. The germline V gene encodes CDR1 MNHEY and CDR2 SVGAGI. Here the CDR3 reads CASRVTSGRSDEQFF. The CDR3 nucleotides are TGTGCCAGCAGGGTGACTAGCGGGAGATCGGATGAGCAGTTCTTC.

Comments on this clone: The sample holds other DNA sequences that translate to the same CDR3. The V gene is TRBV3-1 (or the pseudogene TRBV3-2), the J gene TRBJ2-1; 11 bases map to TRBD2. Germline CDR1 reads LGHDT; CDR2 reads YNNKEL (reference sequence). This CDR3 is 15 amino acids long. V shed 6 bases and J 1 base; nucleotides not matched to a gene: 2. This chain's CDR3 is CASRPSGGSYNEQFF. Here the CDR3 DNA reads TGTGCCAGCAGACCTAGCGGGGGGTCCTACAATGAGCAGTTCTTC.

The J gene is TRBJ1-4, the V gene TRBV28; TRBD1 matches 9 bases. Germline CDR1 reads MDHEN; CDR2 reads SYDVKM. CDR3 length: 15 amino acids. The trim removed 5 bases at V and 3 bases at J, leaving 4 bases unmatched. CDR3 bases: TGTGCCAGCAGTCGACAGGGGGGAGCTAATGAAAAACTGTTTTTT. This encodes CASSRQGGANEKLFF.

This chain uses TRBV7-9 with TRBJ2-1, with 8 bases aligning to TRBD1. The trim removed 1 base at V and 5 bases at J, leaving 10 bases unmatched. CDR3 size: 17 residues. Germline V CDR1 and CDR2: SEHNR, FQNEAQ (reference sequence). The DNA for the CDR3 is TGTGCCAGCAGCTTAGAATTCGACAGGGGATTTAACAATGAGCAGTTCTTC. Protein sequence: CASSLEFDRGFNNEQFF. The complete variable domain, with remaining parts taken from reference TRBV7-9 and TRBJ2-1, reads DTGVSQNPRHKITKRGQNVTFRCDPISEHNRLYWYRQTLGQGPEFLTYFQNEAQLEKSRLLSDRFSAERPKGSFSTLEIQRTEQGDSAMYLCASSLEFDRGFNNEQFFGPGTRLTVL.

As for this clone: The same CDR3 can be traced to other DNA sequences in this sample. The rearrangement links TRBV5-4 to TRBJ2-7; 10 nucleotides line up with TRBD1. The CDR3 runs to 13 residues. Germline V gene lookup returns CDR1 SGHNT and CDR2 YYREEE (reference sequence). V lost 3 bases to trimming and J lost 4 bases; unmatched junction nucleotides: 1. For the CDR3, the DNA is TGTGCCAGCAGCTCGGACAGGGGGTACGAGCAGTACTTC. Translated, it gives CASSSDRGYEQYF.

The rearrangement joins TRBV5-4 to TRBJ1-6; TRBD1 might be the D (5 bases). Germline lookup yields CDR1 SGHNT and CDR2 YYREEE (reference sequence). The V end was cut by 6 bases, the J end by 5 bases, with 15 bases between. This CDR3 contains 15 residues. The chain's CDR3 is CASTPGGQNNSPLHF. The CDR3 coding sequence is TGTGCCAGCACCCCCGGGGGTCAAAATAATTCACCCCTCCACTTT.

The CDR3 sequence is CASSARENEQFF. CDR3 bases: TGTGCCAGCAGCGCTAGAGAGAATGAGCAGTTCTTC. V is TRBV7-2 and J is TRBJ2-1; D gene unclear. V shed 5 bases and J shed 7 bases, with 9 bases lying between them. The CDR3 has 12 amino acids. Germline CDR1 and CDR2: SGHTA and FQGNSA.

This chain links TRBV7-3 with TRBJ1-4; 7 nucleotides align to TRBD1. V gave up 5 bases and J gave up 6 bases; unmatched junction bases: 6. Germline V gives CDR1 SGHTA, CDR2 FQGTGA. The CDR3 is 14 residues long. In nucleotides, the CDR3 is TGTGCCAGCAGCGAAATGACAGGGTATGAAAAACTGTTTTTT. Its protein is CASSEMTGYEKLFF.